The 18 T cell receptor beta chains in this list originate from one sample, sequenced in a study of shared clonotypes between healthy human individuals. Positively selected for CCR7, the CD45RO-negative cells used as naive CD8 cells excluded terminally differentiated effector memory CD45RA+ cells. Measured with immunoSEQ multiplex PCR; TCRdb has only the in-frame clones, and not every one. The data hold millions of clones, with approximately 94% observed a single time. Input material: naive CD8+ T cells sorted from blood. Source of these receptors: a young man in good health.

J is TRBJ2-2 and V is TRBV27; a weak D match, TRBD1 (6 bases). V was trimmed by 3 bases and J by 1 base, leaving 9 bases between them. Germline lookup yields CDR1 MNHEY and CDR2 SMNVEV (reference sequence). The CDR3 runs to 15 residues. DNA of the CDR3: TGTGCCAGCAGTTTTTGGGGACAGAACACCGGGGAGCTGTTTTTT. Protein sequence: CASSFWGQNTGELFF.

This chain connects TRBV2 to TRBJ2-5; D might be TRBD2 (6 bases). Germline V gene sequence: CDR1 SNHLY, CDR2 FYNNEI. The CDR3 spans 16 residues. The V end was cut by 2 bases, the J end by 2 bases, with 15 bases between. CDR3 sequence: CASSEYGGMAQETQYF. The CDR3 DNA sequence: TGTGCCAGCAGTGAATACGGGGGTATGGCGCAAGAGACCCAGTACTTC. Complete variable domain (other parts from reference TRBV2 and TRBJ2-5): EPEVTQTPSHQVTQMGQEVILRCVPISNHLYFYWYRQILGQKVEFLVSFYNNEISEKSEIFDDQFSVERPDGSNFTLKIRSTKLEDSAMYFCASSEYGGMAQETQYFGPGTRLLVL.

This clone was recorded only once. The CDR3 DNA reads as TGTGCCTGGGAAAGGGTGACAAGCTCCTACAATGAGCAGTTCTTC. The encoded protein is CAWERVTSSYNEQFF. The chain uses TRBV30 and TRBJ2-1; D call uncertain. This CDR3 has 15 residues. Trimming pared 5 bases from V and 0 bases from J, leaving 14 bases between. Germline V gene data show CDR1 as GTSNPN and CDR2 as SVGIG (reference sequence).

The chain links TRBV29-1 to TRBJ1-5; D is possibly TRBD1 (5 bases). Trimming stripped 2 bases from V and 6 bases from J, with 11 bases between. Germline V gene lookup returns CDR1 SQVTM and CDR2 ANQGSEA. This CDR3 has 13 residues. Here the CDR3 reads CSVELGGGQPQHF. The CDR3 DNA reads TGCAGCGTTGAATTGGGGGGGGGTCAGCCCCAGCATTTT.

In DNA, the CDR3 is TGCAGCGTTCTTGGACAGGGCTCCGGGGGCTACACCTTC. Its translation is CSVLGQGSGGYTF. V and J are TRBV29-1 and TRBJ1-2; TRBD1 aligns across 8 bases. J was trimmed by 8 bases and V by 5 bases; bases with no gene match: 10. CDR1 and CDR2 from the germline V gene are SQVTM and ANQGSEA. The CDR3 is made up of 13 amino acids. Full variable domain (outside the CDR3, taken from reference TRBV29-1 and TRBJ1-2): SAVISQKPSRDICQRGTSLTIQCQVDSQVTMMFWYRQQPGQSLTLIATANQGSEATYESGFVIDKFPISRPNLTFSTLTVSNMSPEDSSIYLCSVLGQGSGGYTFGSGTRLTVV.

The CDR3 nucleotides read TGTGCCAGCAGCTTGGGCCCGGGGGAGACTGAAGCTTTCTTT. Its protein product is CASSLGPGETEAFF. The chain is built from TRBV5-4 and TRBJ1-1; the D gene is possibly TRBD1 (5 bases). The V and J ends lost 0 bases and 5 bases respectively, with 11 bases between them. Germline V gene lookup returns CDR1 SGHNT and CDR2 YYREEE (reference sequence). The CDR3 has 14 residues.

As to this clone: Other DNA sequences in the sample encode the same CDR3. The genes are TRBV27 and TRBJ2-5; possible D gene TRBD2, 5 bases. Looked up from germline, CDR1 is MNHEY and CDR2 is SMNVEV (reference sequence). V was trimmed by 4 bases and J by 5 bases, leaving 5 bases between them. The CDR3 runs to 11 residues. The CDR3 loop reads CASSSGETQYF. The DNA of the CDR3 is TGTGCCAGCAGTTCGGGGGAGACCCAGTACTTC.

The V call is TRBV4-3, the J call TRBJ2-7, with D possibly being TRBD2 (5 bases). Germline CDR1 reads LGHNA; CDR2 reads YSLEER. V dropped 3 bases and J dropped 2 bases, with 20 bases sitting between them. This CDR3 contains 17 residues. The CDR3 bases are TGCGCCAGCAGCCAGTTTTTAACGGGATATCCCCCCTACGAGCAGTACTTC. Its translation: CASSQFLTGYPPYEQYF.

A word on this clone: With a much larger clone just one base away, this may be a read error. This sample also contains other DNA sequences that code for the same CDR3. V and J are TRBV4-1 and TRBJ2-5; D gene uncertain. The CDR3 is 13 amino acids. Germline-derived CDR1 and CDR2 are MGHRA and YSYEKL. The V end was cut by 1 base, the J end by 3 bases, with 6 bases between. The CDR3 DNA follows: TGCGCCAGCAGCCAAGTTGGGGAAGAGACCCAGTACTTC. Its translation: CASSQVGEETQYF.

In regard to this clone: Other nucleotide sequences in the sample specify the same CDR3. CDR3 loop: CASSLTGANQPQHF. CDR3 in DNA: TGTGCCAGCAGTCTAACAGGGGCCAATCAGCCCCAGCATTTT. The J gene is TRBJ1-5, the V gene TRBV28; 7 positions match TRBD1. This CDR3 is built from 14 residues. Trimming at V came to 5 bases and at J to 3 bases, leaving 4 bases not matched to a gene. Germline V gene sequence: CDR1 MDHEN, CDR2 SYDVKM.

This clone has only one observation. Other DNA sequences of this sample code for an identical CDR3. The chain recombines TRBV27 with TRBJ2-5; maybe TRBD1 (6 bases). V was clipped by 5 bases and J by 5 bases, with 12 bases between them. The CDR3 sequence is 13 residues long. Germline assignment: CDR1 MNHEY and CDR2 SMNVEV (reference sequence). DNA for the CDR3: TGTGCCAGCAGTCCCCGGACAGAGGAGACCCAGTACTTC. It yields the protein CASSPRTEETQYF.

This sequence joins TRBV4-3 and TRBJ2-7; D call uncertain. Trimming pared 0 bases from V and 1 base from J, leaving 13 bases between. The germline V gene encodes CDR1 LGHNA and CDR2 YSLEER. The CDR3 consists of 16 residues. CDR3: CASSQDLATISYEQYF. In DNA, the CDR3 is TGCGCCAGCAGCCAAGATTTGGCGACAATTTCCTACGAGCAGTACTTC.

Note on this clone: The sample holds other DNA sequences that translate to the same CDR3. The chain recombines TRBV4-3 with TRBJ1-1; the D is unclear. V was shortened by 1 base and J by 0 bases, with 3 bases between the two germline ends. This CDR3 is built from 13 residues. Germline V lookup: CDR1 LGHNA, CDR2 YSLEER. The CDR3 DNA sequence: TGCGCCAGCAGCCAAGTAGTGAACACTGAAGCTTTCTTT. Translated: CASSQVVNTEAFF.

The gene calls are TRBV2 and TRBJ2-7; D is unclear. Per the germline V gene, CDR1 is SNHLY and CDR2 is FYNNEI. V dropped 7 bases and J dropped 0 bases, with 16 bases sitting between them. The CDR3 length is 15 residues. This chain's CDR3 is CASTQSRAISYEQYF. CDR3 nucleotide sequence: TGTGCCAGCACCCAATCACGGGCTATCTCCTACGAGCAGTACTTC. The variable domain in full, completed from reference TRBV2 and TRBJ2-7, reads EPEVTQTPSHQVTQMGQEVILRCVPISNHLYFYWYRQILGQKVEFLVSFYNNEISEKSEIFDDQFSVERPDGSNFTLKIRSTKLEDSAMYFCASTQSRAISYEQYFGPGTRLTVT.

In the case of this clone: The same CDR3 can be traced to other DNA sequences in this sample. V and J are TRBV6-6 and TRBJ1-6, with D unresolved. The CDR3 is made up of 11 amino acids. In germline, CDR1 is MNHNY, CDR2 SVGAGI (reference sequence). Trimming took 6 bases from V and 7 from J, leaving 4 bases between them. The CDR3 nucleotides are TGTGCCAGCAGCTACAATTCACCCCTCCACTTT. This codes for CASSYNSPLHF.

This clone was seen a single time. The CDR3 sequence: CASSESMIPGASDEQYF. The CDR3 DNA reads TGCGCCAGCAGTGAGTCGATGATCCCGGGGGCCTCGGACGAGCAGTACTTC. This sequence joins TRBV10-1 and TRBJ2-7; D possibly matches TRBD1 or TRBD2 (6 bases each). The V gene lost 0 bases and the J gene lost 5 bases, with 20 bases spanning the gap. Per the germline V gene, CDR1 is WNHNN and CDR2 is SYGVQD (reference sequence). The CDR3 has 17 residues.

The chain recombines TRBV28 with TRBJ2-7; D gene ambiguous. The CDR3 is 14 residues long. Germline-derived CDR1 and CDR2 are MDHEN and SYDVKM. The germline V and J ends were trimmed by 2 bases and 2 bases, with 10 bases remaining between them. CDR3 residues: CASSLRSAAYEQYF. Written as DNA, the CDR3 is TGTGCCAGCAGTTTACGATCCGCTGCCTACGAGCAGTACTTC.

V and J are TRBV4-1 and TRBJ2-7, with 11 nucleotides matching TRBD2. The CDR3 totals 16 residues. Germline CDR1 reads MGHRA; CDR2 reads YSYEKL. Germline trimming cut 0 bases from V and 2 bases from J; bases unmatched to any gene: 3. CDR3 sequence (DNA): TGCGCCAGCAGCCAAGACGGGACTAGCGGAGCCTACGAGCAGTACTTC. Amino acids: CASSQDGTSGAYEQYF.